This entry lists 8 T cell receptor beta chains sequenced from one sample in a study of cytomegalovirus exposure and HLA in healthy donors. Both 60 Vbeta primers and 13 Jbeta primers went into the PCR. TCRdb's copy holds only in-frame clones and misses some; the assay was immunoSEQ multiplex PCR. The sample holds some 120,000 clones, over 75% seen once. Material for sequencing was PBMCs. These receptors came from a woman aged 18-35 years in good health and CMV-seronegative.

The rearrangement links TRBV6-5 to TRBJ1-3; D is perhaps TRBD1 (5 bases). The CDR3 is made up of 15 amino acids. Germline CDR1 and CDR2: MNHEY and SVGAGI. V lost 3 bases to trimming and J lost 7 bases, with 16 bases between them. This chain's CDR3 is CASSYSRQKGNTIYF. The CDR3 DNA reads TGTGCCAGCAGTTATTCAAGACAGAAAGGGAACACCATATATTTT.

CDR3 amino acids: CASSLGEVGTEAFF. In DNA, the CDR3 is TGTGCCAGCAGCTTGGGGGAGGTTGGCACTGAAGCTTTCTTT. This chain connects TRBV5-4 to TRBJ1-1; D ambiguous. CDR1 and CDR2 from the germline V gene are SGHNT and YYREEE (reference sequence). The germline V and J ends were trimmed by 0 bases and 4 bases, with 10 bases remaining between them. The CDR3 is 14 amino acids.

Of note for this clone: At one end the junction does not follow the germline gene, possibly because of a read error. The chain combines TRBV6-1 with TRBJ2-4, with D perhaps matching TRBD2 (5 bases). Germline CDR1 and CDR2: MNHNS and SASEGT. There are 15 residues in the CDR3. The CDR3 DNA follows: TGTGCCAGCAGTCTACTAGATGGTGCCAAAAACAGTCAGTACTTC. Residues: CASSLLDGAKNSQYF.

The rearrangement uses TRBV5-4 and TRBJ2-7; the match to TRBD2 covers 11 bases. CDR3 length: 13 amino acids. The junction had 5 bases not matched to a gene; V was cut back by 0 bases and J by 12 bases. Germline V gene lookup returns CDR1 SGHNT and CDR2 YYREEE (reference sequence). This chain's CDR3 is CASSLGLAGSRYF. The CDR3 DNA reads as TGTGCCAGCAGCTTGGGACTAGCGGGGTCCCGGTACTTC.

The chain employs TRBV28 and TRBJ1-1; unclear D gene. V dropped 6 bases and J dropped 0 bases, with 17 bases sitting between them. Germline lookup yields CDR1 MDHEN and CDR2 SYDVKM. This CDR3 has 16 residues. The CDR3 reads CASSPPSGNMNTEAFF. The CDR3 DNA sequence: TGTGCCAGCAGCCCCCCCAGCGGGAACATGAACACTGAAGCTTTCTTT.

The chain recombines TRBV19 with TRBJ2-6; 12 bases map to TRBD1. V shed 4 bases, J shed 2 bases, and the junction held 6 bases outside the gene matches. Germline CDR1 LNHDA, CDR2 SQIVND (reference sequence). The CDR3 extends over 18 amino acids. DNA of the CDR3: TGTGCCAGTAGTACTTCGGGACAGGGGGCGCCTGGGGCCAACGTCCTGACTTTC. It specifies CASSTSGQGAPGANVLTF.

This clone was detected once. The CDR3, as DNA: TGTGCCAGCAGTACAGGGGGCAGCTATGGCTACACCTTC. Translated, it gives CASSTGGSYGYTF. The genes are TRBV2 and TRBJ1-2; 9 nucleotides match TRBD1. The length of the CDR3 is 13 residues. Germline CDR1 and CDR2: SNHLY and FYNNEI. V lost 5 bases and J lost 4; bases outside the gene matches: 2.

The V and J genes are TRBV5-6 and TRBJ1-2; TRBD1 matches 11 bases. This CDR3 region has 16 residues. The germline CDR1 and CDR2 sequences are SGHDT and YYEEEE. V dropped 4 bases and J dropped 4; count of bases not matched to a gene: 9. The CDR3 DNA follows: TGTGCCAGCAGCCGAGGACAGGGGGCCTTCCCCTATGGCTACACCTTC. It yields the protein CASSRGQGAFPYGYTF.